The subject of this entry is one T cell receptor (beta chain). Next came a second PCR, run for roughly 6 to 11 cycles, which used a sample-barcoded 5' primer along with a J-beta primer mix. Each cDNA molecule, via a template-switch adaptor with 12 random nucleotides, was tagged. In TCRdb, the 5' RACE reads were re-called with MiXCR into one record per CDR3 protein. The profile shows more than 1,400,000 distinct CDR3 sequences, 42% of them singletons. The sample comes from a study of blood T cells in healthy people across ages. Germline V gene data show CDR1 as MRHNA and CDR2 as SNTAGT. V trimming: 5 bases; J trimming: 3 bases; junction bases outside the gene matches: 6. The CDR3 covers 14 residues.

The TCR comes from a woman aged 18-35 years in good health. This chain joins TRBV6-4 and TRBJ2-5, with 7 bases fitting TRBD2. Sequenced sample: blood. DNA for the CDR3: TGTGCCAGCAGTCGGGACTACTCCAAAGAGACCCAGTACTTC. It specifies CASSRDYSKETQYF.